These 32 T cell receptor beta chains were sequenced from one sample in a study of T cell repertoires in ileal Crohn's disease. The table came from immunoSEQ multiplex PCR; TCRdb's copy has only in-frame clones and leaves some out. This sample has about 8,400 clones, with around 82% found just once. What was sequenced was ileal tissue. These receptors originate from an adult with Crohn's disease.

The CDR3 reads CAISERGGRSSNQPQHF. The DNA for the CDR3 is TGTGCCATCAGTGAGAGGGGGGGCAGGAGTAGCAATCAGCCCCAGCATTTT. The chain joins TRBV10-3 to TRBJ1-5; the D gene is possibly TRBD1 (6 bases). CDR3 size: 17 residues. V lost 2 bases, J lost 0 bases, and 14 bases lay in between. Looked up from germline, CDR1 is ENHRY and CDR2 is SYGVKD.

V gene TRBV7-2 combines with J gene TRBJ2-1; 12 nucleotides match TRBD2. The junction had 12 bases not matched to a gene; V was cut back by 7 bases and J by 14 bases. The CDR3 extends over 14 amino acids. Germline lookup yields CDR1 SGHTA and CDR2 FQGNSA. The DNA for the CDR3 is TGTGCCAGCACCCCCGGACTAGCGGGACTGGTAAAGTTCTTC. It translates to CASTPGLAGLVKFF.

The CDR3 loop reads CASSPSGTVESYEQYF. The DNA for the CDR3 is TGTGCCAGCAGCCCATCTGGGACAGTGGAATCCTACGAGCAGTACTTC. The chain combines TRBV9 with TRBJ2-7; 7 bases match TRBD1. The CDR3 consists of 16 residues. V was pared by 4 bases and J by 1 base, with 11 bases of the junction left unmatched. The germline gives CDR1 SGDLS, CDR2 YYNGEE.

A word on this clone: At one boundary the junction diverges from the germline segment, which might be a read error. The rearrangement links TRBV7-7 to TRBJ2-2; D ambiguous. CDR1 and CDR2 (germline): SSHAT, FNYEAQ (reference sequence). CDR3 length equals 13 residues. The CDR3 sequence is CASSQAKGGELFF. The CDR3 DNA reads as TGTGCTAGCAGCCAGGCCAAGGGCGGGGAGCTGTTTTTT.

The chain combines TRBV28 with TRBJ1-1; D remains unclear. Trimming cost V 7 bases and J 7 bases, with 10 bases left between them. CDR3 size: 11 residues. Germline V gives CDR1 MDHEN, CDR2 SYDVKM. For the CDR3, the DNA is TGTGCCAGCACCCAATTAGGTGAAGCTTTCTTT. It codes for CASTQLGEAFF.

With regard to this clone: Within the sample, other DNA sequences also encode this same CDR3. The CDR3 bases are TGTGCCAGCAGCGTAGGAAGGAACACTGAAGCTTTCTTT. Protein product: CASSVGRNTEAFF. This chain uses TRBV9 with TRBJ1-1; the D is unclear. Germline V gene sequence: CDR1 SGDLS, CDR2 YYNGEE. This CDR3 region has 13 residues. Trimming took off 0 bases at V and 1 base at J, with 4 bases between the two ends.

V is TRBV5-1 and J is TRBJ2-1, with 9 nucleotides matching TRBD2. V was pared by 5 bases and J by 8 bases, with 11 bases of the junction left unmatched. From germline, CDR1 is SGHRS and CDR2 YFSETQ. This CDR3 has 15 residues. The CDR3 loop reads CASSVAGASHDEQFF. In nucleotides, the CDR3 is TGCGCCAGCAGTGTAGCGGGAGCCAGTCACGATGAGCAGTTCTTC.

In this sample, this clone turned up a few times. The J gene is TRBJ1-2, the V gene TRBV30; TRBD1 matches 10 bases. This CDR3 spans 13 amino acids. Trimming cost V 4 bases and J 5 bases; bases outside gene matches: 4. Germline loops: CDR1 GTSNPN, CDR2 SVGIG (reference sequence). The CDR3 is CAWTGTGVYGYTF. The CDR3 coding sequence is TGTGCCTGGACCGGGACAGGGGTATATGGCTACACCTTC.

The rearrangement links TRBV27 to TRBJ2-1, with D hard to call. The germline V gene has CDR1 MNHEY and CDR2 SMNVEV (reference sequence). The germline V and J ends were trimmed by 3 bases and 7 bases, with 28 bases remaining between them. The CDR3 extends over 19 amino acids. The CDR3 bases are TGTGCCAGCAGTTTGGAGCCCCCAATAAAGGACGGACCCCTGAATGAGCAGTTCTTC. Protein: CASSLEPPIKDGPLNEQFF.

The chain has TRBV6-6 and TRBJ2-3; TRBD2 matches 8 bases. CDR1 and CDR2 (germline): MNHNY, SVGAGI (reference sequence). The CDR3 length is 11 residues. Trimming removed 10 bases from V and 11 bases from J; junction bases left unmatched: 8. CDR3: CATISGGVQYF. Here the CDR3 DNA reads TGTGCCACAATATCGGGAGGGGTGCAGTATTTT.

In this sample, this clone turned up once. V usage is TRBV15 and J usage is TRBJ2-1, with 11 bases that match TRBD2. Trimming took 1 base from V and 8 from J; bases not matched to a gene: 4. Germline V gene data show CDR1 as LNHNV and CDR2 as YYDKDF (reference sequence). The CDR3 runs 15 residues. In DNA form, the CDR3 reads TGTGCCACCAGCAGAGCACTAGCGGGAGCCCATGAGCAGTTCTTC. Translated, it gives CATSRALAGAHEQFF.

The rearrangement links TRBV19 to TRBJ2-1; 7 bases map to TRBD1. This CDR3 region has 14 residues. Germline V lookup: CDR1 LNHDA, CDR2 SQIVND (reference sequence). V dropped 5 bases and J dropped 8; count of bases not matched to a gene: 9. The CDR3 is CASSLRQGIDEQFF. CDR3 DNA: TGTGCCAGTAGTCTCCGACAGGGTATTGATGAGCAGTTCTTC. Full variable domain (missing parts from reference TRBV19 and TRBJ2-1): DGGITQSPKYLFRKEGQNVTLSCEQNLNHDAMYWYRQDPGQGLRLIYYSQIVNDFQKGDIAEGYSVSREKKESFPLTVTSAQKNPTAFYLCASSLRQGIDEQFFGPGTRLTVL.

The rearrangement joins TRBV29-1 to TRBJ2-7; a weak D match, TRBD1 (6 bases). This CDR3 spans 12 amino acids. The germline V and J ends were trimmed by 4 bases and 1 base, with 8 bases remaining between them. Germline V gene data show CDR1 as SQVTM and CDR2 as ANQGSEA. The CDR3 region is CSVVGTSYEQYF. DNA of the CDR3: TGCAGCGTTGTCGGGACATCCTACGAGCAGTACTTC.

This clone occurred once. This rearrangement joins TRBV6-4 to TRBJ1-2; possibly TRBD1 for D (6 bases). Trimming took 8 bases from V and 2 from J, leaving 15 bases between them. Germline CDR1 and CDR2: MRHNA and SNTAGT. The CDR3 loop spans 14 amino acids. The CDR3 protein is CASDPGDFNYGYTF. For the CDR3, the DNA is TGTGCCAGCGACCCAGGGGATTTCAACTATGGCTACACCTTC.

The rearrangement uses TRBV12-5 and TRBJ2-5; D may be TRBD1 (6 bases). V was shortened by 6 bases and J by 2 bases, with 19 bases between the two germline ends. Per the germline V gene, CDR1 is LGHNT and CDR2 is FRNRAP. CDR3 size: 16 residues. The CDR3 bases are TGTGCTAGTGGAGGACTGACCGGGACAAGACAAGAGACCCAGTACTTC. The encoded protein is CASGGLTGTRQETQYF.

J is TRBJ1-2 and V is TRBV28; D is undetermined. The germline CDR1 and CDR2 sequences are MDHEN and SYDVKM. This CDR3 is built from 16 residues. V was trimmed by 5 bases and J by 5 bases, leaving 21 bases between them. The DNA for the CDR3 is TGTGCCAGCAGTCCGTCCACCTTGACGGAGGAATATGGCTACACCTTC. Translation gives CASSPSTLTEEYGYTF.

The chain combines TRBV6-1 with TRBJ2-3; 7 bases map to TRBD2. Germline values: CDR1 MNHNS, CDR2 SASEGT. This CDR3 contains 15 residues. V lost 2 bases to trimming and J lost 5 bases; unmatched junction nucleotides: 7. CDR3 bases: TGTGCCAGCAGTGAATCCCCAGCGGGGAGAGATACGCAGTATTTT. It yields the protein CASSESPAGRDTQYF.

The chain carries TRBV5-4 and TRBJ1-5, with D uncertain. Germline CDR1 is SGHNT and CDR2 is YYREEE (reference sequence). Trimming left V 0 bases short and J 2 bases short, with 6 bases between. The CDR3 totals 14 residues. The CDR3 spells CASSLDGGNQPQHF. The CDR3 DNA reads TGTGCCAGCAGCTTGGATGGGGGCAATCAGCCCCAGCATTTT.

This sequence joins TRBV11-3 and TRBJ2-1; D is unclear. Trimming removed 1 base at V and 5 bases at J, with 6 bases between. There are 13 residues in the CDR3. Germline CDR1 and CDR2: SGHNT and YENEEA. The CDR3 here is CASSLGVNNEQFF. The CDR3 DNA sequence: TGTGCCAGCAGCTTAGGGGTTAACAATGAGCAGTTCTTC.

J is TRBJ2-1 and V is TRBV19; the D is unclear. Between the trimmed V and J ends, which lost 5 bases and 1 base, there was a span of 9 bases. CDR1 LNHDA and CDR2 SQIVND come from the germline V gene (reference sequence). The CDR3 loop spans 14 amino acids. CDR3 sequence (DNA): TGTGCCAGTAGTGGGGTTAGATCCTACAATGAGCAGTTCTTC. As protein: CASSGVRSYNEQFF.

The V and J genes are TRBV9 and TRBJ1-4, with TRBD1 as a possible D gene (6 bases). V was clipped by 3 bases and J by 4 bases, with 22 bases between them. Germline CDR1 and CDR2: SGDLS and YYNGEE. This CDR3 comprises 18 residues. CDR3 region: CASSGGQLGLGGNEKLFF. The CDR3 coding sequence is TGTGCCAGCAGCGGAGGACAGTTGGGTCTGGGAGGTAATGAAAAACTGTTTTTT.

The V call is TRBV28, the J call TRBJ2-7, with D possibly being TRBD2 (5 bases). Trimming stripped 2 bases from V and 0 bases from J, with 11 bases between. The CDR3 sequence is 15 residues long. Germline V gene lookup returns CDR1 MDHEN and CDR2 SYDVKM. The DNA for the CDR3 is TGTGCCAGCAGTTTAGTCCCGGGATACTCCTACGAGCAGTACTTC. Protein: CASSLVPGYSYEQYF.

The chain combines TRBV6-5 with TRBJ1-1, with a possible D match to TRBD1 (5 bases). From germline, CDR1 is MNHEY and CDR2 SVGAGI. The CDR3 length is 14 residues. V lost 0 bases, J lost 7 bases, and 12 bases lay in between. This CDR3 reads CASSYSGVGDEAFF. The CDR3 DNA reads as TGTGCCAGCAGTTACTCCGGAGTAGGGGATGAAGCTTTCTTT.

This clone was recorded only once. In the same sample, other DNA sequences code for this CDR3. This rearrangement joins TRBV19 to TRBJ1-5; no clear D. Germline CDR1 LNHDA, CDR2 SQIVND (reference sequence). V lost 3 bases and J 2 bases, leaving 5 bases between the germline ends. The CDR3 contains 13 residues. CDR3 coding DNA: TGTGCCAGTAGTATTATTGGCAATCAGCCCCAGCATTTT. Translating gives CASSIIGNQPQHF.

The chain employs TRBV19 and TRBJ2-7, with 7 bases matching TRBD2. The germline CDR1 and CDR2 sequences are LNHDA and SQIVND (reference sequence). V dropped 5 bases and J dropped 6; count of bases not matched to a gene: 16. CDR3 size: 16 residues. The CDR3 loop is CASSPWRQGGEREQYF. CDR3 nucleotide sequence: TGTGCCAGTAGTCCCTGGCGGCAGGGAGGGGAGCGCGAGCAGTACTTC.

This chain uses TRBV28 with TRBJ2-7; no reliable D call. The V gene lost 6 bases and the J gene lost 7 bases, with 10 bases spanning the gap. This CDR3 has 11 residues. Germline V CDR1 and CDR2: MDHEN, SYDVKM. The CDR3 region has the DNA TGTGCCAGCAGCCGATTAGGAGAGCAGTACTTC. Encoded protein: CASSRLGEQYF.

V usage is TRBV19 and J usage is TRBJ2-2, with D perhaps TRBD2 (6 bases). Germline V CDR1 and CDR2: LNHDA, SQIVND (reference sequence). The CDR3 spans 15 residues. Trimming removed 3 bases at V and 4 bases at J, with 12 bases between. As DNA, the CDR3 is TGTGCCAGTAGTATGCGGAGGGAGACCACCGGGGAGCTGTTTTTT. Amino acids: CASSMRRETTGELFF.

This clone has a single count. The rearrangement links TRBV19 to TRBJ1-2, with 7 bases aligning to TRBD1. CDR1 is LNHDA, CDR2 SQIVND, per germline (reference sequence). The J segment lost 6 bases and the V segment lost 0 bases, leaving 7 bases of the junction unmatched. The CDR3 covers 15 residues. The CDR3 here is CASSIDSSDRNGYTF. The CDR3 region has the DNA TGTGCCAGTAGTATAGATTCCTCGGACAGGAATGGCTACACCTTC.

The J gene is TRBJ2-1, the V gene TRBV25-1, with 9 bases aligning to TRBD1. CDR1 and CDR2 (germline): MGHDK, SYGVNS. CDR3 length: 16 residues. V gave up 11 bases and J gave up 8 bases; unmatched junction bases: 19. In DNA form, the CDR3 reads TGTGCCCAAGGAAAGGGGGCGGGACAGGGCCGCGATGAGCAGTTCTTC. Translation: CAQGKGAGQGRDEQFF. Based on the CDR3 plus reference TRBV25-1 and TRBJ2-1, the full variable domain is EADIYQTPRYLVIGTGKKITLECSQTMGHDKMYWYQQDPGMELHLIHYSYGVNSTEKGDLSSESTVSRIRTEHFPLTLESARPSHTSQYLCAQGKGAGQGRDEQFFGPGTRLTVL.

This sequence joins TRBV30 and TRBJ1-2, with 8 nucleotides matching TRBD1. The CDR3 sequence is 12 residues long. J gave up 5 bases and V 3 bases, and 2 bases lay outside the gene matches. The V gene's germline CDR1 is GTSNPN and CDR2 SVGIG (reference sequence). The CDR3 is CAWRDRAYGYTF. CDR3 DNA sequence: TGTGCCTGGAGGGACAGGGCTTATGGCTACACCTTC.

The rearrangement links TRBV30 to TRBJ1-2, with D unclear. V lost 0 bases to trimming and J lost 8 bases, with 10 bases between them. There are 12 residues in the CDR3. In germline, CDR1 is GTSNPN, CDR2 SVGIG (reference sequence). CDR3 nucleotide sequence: TGTGCCTGGAGTGTAAGTTTCCAAGGCTACACCTTC. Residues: CAWSVSFQGYTF.

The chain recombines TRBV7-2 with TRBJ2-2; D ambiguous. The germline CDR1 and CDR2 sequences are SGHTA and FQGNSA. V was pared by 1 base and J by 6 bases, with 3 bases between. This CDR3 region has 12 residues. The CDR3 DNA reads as TGTGCCAGCAGCTTAGTCCCCGGGGAGCTGTTTTTT. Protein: CASSLVPGELFF. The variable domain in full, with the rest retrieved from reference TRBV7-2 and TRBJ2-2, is GAGVSQSPSNKVTEKGKDVELRCDPISGHTALYWYRQSLGQGLEFLIYFQGNSAPDKSGLPSDRFSAERTGGSVSTLTIQRTQQEDSAVYLCASSLVPGELFFGEGSRLTVL.